These 23 T cell receptor beta chains were all obtained from the same sample, sequenced in a study of cytotoxic CD8 clonotypes in ibrutinib-treated CLL. Some clones are missing from TCRdb's copy, which holds only in-frame ones; the method was immunoSEQ multiplex PCR. The profile covers about 200,000 clones, with roughly 77% appearing a single time and 5.9% taken by the ten largest. Sequencing was performed on PBMCs, taken after 12 months of ibrutinib treatment. The receptors come from a human donor with chronic lymphocytic leukemia.

This sequence joins TRBV5-1 and TRBJ2-3; D is undetermined. Germline lookup yields CDR1 SGHRS and CDR2 YFSETQ. The CDR3 is made up of 15 amino acids. Trimming cost V 2 bases and J 7 bases, with 17 bases left between them. CDR3 coding DNA: TGCGCCAGCAGCTTCGACGGGCCCCAGATAAATACGCAGTATTTT. Protein: CASSFDGPQINTQYF.

This chain connects TRBV25-1 to TRBJ1-1; weak D call: TRBD1 (6 bases). V was clipped by 3 bases and J by 3 bases, with 8 bases between them. From germline, CDR1 is MGHDK and CDR2 SYGVNS. CDR3 length: 13 amino acids. As DNA, the CDR3 is TGTGCCAGCAGTGAGGGGGCCTACACTGAAGCTTTCTTT. Its translation is CASSEGAYTEAFF.

The gene calls are TRBV11-2 and TRBJ2-3; D may match TRBD1 or TRBD2 (5 bases each). V was cut by 6 bases and J by 5 bases, with 18 bases left in between. Germline assignment: CDR1 SGHAT and CDR2 FQNNGV. CDR3 length equals 15 residues. The CDR3 DNA follows: TGTGCCAGCAGTGGCCGGGACCCTCGGGGAGATACGCAGTATTTT. This codes for CASSGRDPRGDTQYF. Variable domain in full (rest from reference TRBV11-2 and TRBJ2-3): EAGVAQSPRYKIIEKRQSVAFWCNPISGHATLYWYQQILGQGPKLLIQFQNNGVVDDSQLPKDRFSAERLKGVDSTLKIQPAKLEDSAVYLCASSGRDPRGDTQYFGPGTRLTVL.

This chain joins TRBV4-2 and TRBJ2-3; D might be TRBD1 (6 bases). This CDR3 has 15 amino acids. V lost 4 bases and J lost 6, with 17 bases in between. Germline CDR1 LGHNA, CDR2 YNFKEQ. The CDR3: CASSLDGQNADTQYF. Here the CDR3 DNA reads TGTGCCAGCAGCCTCGATGGACAGAACGCCGATACGCAGTATTTT.

This clone has just one count. The chain employs TRBV6-4 and TRBJ2-7; 8 bases line up with TRBD2. Germline V CDR1 and CDR2: MRHNA, SNTAGT. J lost 3 bases, V lost 6 bases, and 10 bases had no gene match. The CDR3 consists of 15 residues. The CDR3 here is CASRTLAGPNYEQYF. CDR3 bases: TGTGCCAGCAGGACCTTAGCGGGGCCGAACTACGAGCAGTACTTC.

The chain is built from TRBV4-1 and TRBJ1-1, with D possibly being TRBD1 (5 bases). CDR1 is MGHRA and CDR2 is YSYEKL in the germline V gene. The CDR3 spans 15 residues. The V gene lost 0 bases and the J gene lost 5 bases, with 13 bases spanning the gap. CDR3 loop: CASSQEGTRGTEAFF. CDR3 sequence (DNA): TGCGCCAGCAGCCAAGAAGGGACCCGAGGGACTGAAGCTTTCTTT.

The J gene is TRBJ2-2, the V gene TRBV7-9; 11 bases agree with TRBD2. The trim removed 5 bases at V and 7 bases at J, leaving 6 bases unmatched. The CDR3 runs 15 residues. Germline V lookup: CDR1 SEHNR, CDR2 FQNEAQ (reference sequence). For the CDR3, the DNA is TGTGCCAGCAGCCCTCTAGCGGGAGGACGCGGGGAGCTGTTTTTT. Protein product: CASSPLAGGRGELFF. Looking up the rest from reference TRBV7-9 and TRBJ2-2 gives the full variable domain: DTGVSQNPRHKITKRGQNVTFRCDPISEHNRLYWYRQTLGQGPEFLTYFQNEAQLEKSRLLSDRFSAERPKGSFSTLEIQRTEQGDSAMYLCASSPLAGGRGELFFGEGSRLTVL.

The chain joins TRBV10-2 to TRBJ2-2, with D uncertain. The ends were cut back, 8 bases at V and 1 base at J, with 2 bases in the middle. Germline CDR1 is WSHSY and CDR2 is SAAADI. The CDR3 sequence is 11 residues long. The CDR3 is CASGNTGELFF. The CDR3 DNA sequence: TGCGCCAGCGGGAACACCGGGGAGCTGTTTTTT.

J is TRBJ1-4 and V is TRBV19; D is possibly TRBD1 (6 bases). There are 16 residues in the CDR3. V was cut by 10 bases and J by 7 bases, with 25 bases left in between. Germline V gene data show CDR1 as LNHDA and CDR2 as SQIVND (reference sequence). The CDR3 loop reads CATSQGQSLLGEKLFF. CDR3 sequence (DNA): TGTGCCACCTCCCAAGGACAGTCGCTGTTGGGTGAAAAACTGTTTTTT.

The rearrangement joins TRBV6-6 to TRBJ1-4; tentatively, D is TRBD1 (6 bases). The CDR3 is made up of 15 amino acids. Per germline, CDR1 MNHNY and CDR2 SVGAGI (reference sequence). Trimming stripped 5 bases from V and 2 bases from J, with 12 bases between. CDR3 in DNA: TGTGCCAGCAGTACTGGGGGCGCCACTAATGAAAAACTGTTTTTT. It encodes CASSTGGATNEKLFF.

The chain is built from TRBV19 and TRBJ1-5, with D perhaps TRBD1 (5 bases). This CDR3 spans 13 amino acids. The V end lost 1 base, the J end lost 6 bases, and 7 bases lay between the germline ends. Germline CDR1 reads LNHDA; CDR2 reads SQIVND (reference sequence). The CDR3 spells CASSIAGAQPQHF. The CDR3 DNA reads TGTGCCAGTAGTATAGCCGGGGCTCAGCCCCAGCATTTT.

This chain joins TRBV11-2 and TRBJ1-1; perhaps TRBD1 as D (6 bases). Trimming took 6 bases from V and 0 from J, leaving 11 bases between them. Germline assignment: CDR1 SGHAT and CDR2 FQNNGV. CDR3 length: 14 amino acids. Written as DNA, the CDR3 is TGTGCCAGCAGACCCGGACAGTTGAACACTGAAGCTTTCTTT. This encodes CASRPGQLNTEAFF.

This chain connects TRBV30 to TRBJ2-7; 8 nucleotides match TRBD1. Looked up from germline, CDR1 is GTSNPN and CDR2 is SVGIG (reference sequence). The trim removed 3 bases at V and 3 bases at J, leaving 10 bases unmatched. CDR3 size: 15 residues. CDR3 sequence reads: CAWRRDGQGIYEQYF. In DNA form, the CDR3 reads TGTGCCTGGAGGCGGGACGGACAGGGAATCTACGAGCAGTACTTC.

This sequence joins TRBV6-1 and TRBJ1-3; D remains ambiguous. Germline V CDR1 and CDR2: MNHNS, SASEGT. The germline V and J ends were trimmed by 2 bases and 2 bases, with 4 bases remaining between them. The CDR3 contains 13 residues. The CDR3 DNA sequence: TGTGCCAGCAGTGAATGGACTGGAAACACCATATATTTT. Its translation: CASSEWTGNTIYF.

V usage is TRBV7-2 and J usage is TRBJ2-2, with 7 nucleotides matching TRBD2. The length of the CDR3 is 16 residues. V was pared by 1 base and J by 7 bases, with 9 bases of the junction left unmatched. The germline gives CDR1 SGHTA, CDR2 FQGNSA. In DNA form, the CDR3 reads TGTGCCAGCAGCTTAGGAGGTCTCAGGGAGGGCGGGGAGCTGTTTTTT. This codes for CASSLGGLREGGELFF.

The chain employs TRBV7-9 and TRBJ2-1; TRBD2 aligns across 8 bases. Germline values: CDR1 SEHNR, CDR2 FQNEAQ (reference sequence). The CDR3 runs to 17 residues. V shed 5 bases and J 0 bases; nucleotides not matched to a gene: 9. Written as DNA, the CDR3 is TGTGCCAGCAGCCCTCAACTAGCGGTTAGCTCCTACAATGAGCAGTTCTTC. It is translated as CASSPQLAVSSYNEQFF.

This chain uses TRBV7-2 with TRBJ1-5, with 8 nucleotides matching TRBD1. Germline CDR1 SGHTA, CDR2 FQGNSA. The CDR3 contains 17 residues. V lost 5 bases to trimming and J lost 3 bases; unmatched junction nucleotides: 12. This chain's CDR3 is CASSTPAGQGLNQPQHF. Here the CDR3 DNA reads TGTGCCAGCAGCACGCCCGCAGGACAGGGTCTCAATCAGCCCCAGCATTTT.

This clone appeared once. The chain joins TRBV29-1 to TRBJ1-2; possible D gene TRBD1, 6 bases. This CDR3 is 11 amino acids long. CDR1 SQVTM and CDR2 ANQGSEA come from the germline V gene. Trimming removed 2 bases from V and 8 bases from J, with 9 bases in between. The CDR3 nucleotides read TGCAGCGTTGAACAGGGGCGCGGCTACACCTTC. Translation gives CSVEQGRGYTF.

This clone was counted ten times or more. The chain joins TRBV29-1 to TRBJ1-5; TRBD1 is a possible D gene (5 bases). V was clipped by 4 bases and J by 2 bases, with 12 bases between them. This CDR3 has 14 amino acids. CDR1 and CDR2 from the germline V gene are SQVTM and ANQGSEA. CDR3: CSVGGQSGNQPQHF. The CDR3 DNA follows: TGCAGCGTTGGGGGCCAGTCCGGCAATCAGCCCCAGCATTTT.

The genes are TRBV11-1 and TRBJ2-7, with 13 bases that match TRBD2. The J segment lost 4 bases and the V segment lost 5 bases, leaving 2 bases of the junction unmatched. The V gene's germline CDR1 is SGHAT and CDR2 FQDESV (reference sequence). The CDR3 totals 14 residues. CDR3 nucleotide sequence: TGTGCCAGCAGCACTAGCGGGAGGGCATACGAGCAGTACTTC. Amino acids: CASSTSGRAYEQYF.

The rearrangement uses TRBV6-6 and TRBJ1-4; D unresolved. In germline, CDR1 is MNHNY, CDR2 SVGAGI (reference sequence). Trimming took 0 bases from V and 0 from J, leaving 5 bases between them. This CDR3 region has 15 residues. This CDR3 is CASSYSGTTNEKLFF. In DNA, the CDR3 is TGTGCCAGCAGTTACTCGGGAACAACTAATGAAAAACTGTTTTTT.

Points on this clone: The sample has other DNA sequences that encode this CDR3 too. The chain is built from TRBV7-9 and TRBJ1-1, with D perhaps matching TRBD1 (5 bases). The V gene's germline CDR1 is SEHNR and CDR2 FQNEAQ (reference sequence). Trimming cost V 2 bases and J 0 bases, with 7 bases left between them. The CDR3 length is 14 residues. This chain's CDR3 is CASSLTGMNTEAFF. For the CDR3, the DNA is TGTGCCAGCAGCTTAACAGGAATGAACACTGAAGCTTTCTTT. Based on the CDR3 plus reference TRBV7-9 and TRBJ1-1, the full variable domain is DTGVSQNPRHKITKRGQNVTFRCDPISEHNRLYWYRQTLGQGPEFLTYFQNEAQLEKSRLLSDRFSAERPKGSFSTLEIQRTEQGDSAMYLCASSLTGMNTEAFFGQGTRLTVV.

V usage is TRBV6-6 and J usage is TRBJ1-1, with TRBD1 matching 8 bases. J lost 5 bases, V lost 5 bases, and 10 bases had no gene match. The CDR3 extends over 15 amino acids. Germline V CDR1 and CDR2: MNHNY, SVGAGI (reference sequence). CDR3 in DNA: TGTGCCAGCAGTCCATACCAGGGGGCTGGAACTGAAGCTTTCTTT. Translated: CASSPYQGAGTEAFF.